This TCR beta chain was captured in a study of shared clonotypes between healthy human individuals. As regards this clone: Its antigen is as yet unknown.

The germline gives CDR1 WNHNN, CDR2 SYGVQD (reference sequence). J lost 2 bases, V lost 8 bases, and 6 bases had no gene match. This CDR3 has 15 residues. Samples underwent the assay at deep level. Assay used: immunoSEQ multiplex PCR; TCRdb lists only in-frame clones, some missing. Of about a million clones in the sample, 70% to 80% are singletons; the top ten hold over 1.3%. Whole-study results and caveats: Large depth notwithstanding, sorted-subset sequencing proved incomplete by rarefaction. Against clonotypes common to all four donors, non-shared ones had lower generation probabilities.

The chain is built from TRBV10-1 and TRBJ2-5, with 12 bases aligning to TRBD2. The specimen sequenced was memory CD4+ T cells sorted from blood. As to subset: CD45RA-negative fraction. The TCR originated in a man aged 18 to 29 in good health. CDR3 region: CASRPLAGGQETQYF. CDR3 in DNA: TGCGCCAGCCGGCCCCTAGCGGGAGGGCAAGAGACCCAGTACTTC.